This T cell receptor (beta chain) was recovered during a study of Graves' ophthalmopathy and Graves' hyperthyroidism. Study in general: Ophthalmopathy not arising within 18 months of follow-up defined hyperthyroidism as stable.

Study findings and constraints: Discrimination between ophthalmopathy and stable hyperthyroidism by a 13-signature model showed about 85% sensitivity and almost 83% specificity.

Investigators amplified TCR beta CDR3 regions from RNA transcripts. In the first round, RT-PCR was carried out with HTBI primers, and a multiplex PCR formed the second round. TCRdb passed the multiplex PCR reads through MiXCR, listing each CDR3 protein once. The profile covers around 1.1 million distinct CDR3 sequences, with about two fifths appearing a single time and over 8.5% taken by the ten largest. The CDR3 loop spans 15 amino acids. Trimming took off 3 bases at V and 5 bases at J, with 19 bases between the two ends. CDR1 and CDR2 from the germline V gene are DFQATT and SNEGSKA (reference sequence). Comment on this clonotype: The antigen remains undetermined.

The J gene is TRBJ2-5, the V gene TRBV20-1, with D possibly being TRBD2 (5 bases). The TCR comes from an adult man with Graves' hyperthyroidism. Sequences were obtained from peripheral blood or thyroid tissue (not recorded which). CDR3 loop: CSASGLTPGEETQYF. In nucleotides, the CDR3 is TGCAGTGCTAGTGGTTTGACCCCCGGGGAGGAGACCCAGTACTTC.